The clone carrying this T cell receptor (beta chain) was recorded at least ten times. Each sample had at least 6 million PBMCs isolated. Total RNA extraction produced at least 6 micrograms (per sample) for the study. Through a sample-barcoded 5' primer and a J-beta primer mix, a second PCR was run for about 7 to 12 cycles. One entry per CDR3 protein results from TCRdb running MiXCR on the 5' RACE reads. This table holds under 1 million distinct CDR3 sequences, around 45% found once. The data belong to a study of blood T cells in healthy people across ages. Germline assignment: CDR1 SGHAT and CDR2 FQNNGV. The CDR3 runs 13 residues. Trimming took 5 bases from V and 2 from J, leaving 10 bases between them.

Input material: blood. The receptor was derived from a man aged 55 to 70 in good health. The chain carries TRBV11-2 and TRBJ2-7; perhaps TRBD1 as D (7 bases). CDR3 sequence (DNA): TGTGCCAGCAGCGCAGGGGGGACCTACGAGCAGTACTTC. Its protein is CASSAGGTYEQYF.